This entry lists 31 T cell receptor beta chains sequenced from one sample in a study of blood T cell repertoires in COVID-19. The repertoire was sequenced with immunoSEQ multiplex PCR; TCRdb's copy has only in-frame clones and lacks some. Here the sample spans about 110,000 clones, roughly nine tenths being singletons. Material for sequencing was peripheral blood. Every receptor here comes from a woman at least 80 years old with acute or convalescent COVID-19.

The table lists this clone with a count of one. The chain links TRBV5-1 to TRBJ2-1, with 8 bases fitting TRBD2. CDR3 length: 15 amino acids. In germline, CDR1 is SGHRS, CDR2 YFSETQ. J lost 4 bases, V lost 2 bases, and 5 bases had no gene match. The CDR3 DNA reads as TGCGCCAGCAGCTTAGCGGGGGACCTTTACAATGAGCAGTTCTTC. Protein: CASSLAGDLYNEQFF.

This clone has only a few counts. In nucleotides, the CDR3 is TGCGCCAGCAGCTTGGGGGGAGGGTTCACTGAAGCTTTCTTT. Protein product: CASSLGGGFTEAFF. J is TRBJ1-1 and V is TRBV5-1; unclear D gene. Trimming took off 0 bases at V and 4 bases at J, with 10 bases between the two ends. Germline V CDR1 and CDR2: SGHRS, YFSETQ. The CDR3 totals 14 residues. The whole variable domain, filled in from reference TRBV5-1 and TRBJ1-1, reads KAGVTQTPRYLIKTRGQQVTLSCSPISGHRSVSWYQQTPGQGLQFLFEYFSETQRNKGNFPGRFSGRQFSNSRSEMNVSTLELGDSALYLCASSLGGGFTEAFFGQGTRLTVV.

The chain recombines TRBV2 with TRBJ2-3; 15 bases are shared with TRBD2. With 6 bases clipped from V and 8 bases from J, the junction kept 9 bases outside the gene matches. Germline CDR1 and CDR2: SNHLY and FYNNEI. This CDR3 contains 16 residues. For the CDR3, the DNA is TGTGCCAGCAGCCCACGGACTAGCGGGGGGGCGGGTACGCAGTATTTT. Residues: CASSPRTSGGAGTQYF.

The chain joins TRBV5-1 to TRBJ2-6; TRBD1 matches at 8 bases. Germline V CDR1 and CDR2: SGHRS, YFSETQ. The CDR3 length is 18 residues. The ends lost 3 bases at V and 3 bases at J; junction bases unmatched: 11. CDR3 amino acids: CASSYQTGVDFGANVLTF. DNA for the CDR3: TGCGCCAGCAGCTACCAGACAGGGGTTGACTTTGGGGCCAACGTCCTGACTTTC.

This sequence joins TRBV2 and TRBJ2-7; 8 nucleotides agree with TRBD1. The germline CDR1 and CDR2 sequences are SNHLY and FYNNEI. V lost 0 bases and J lost 5; bases outside the gene matches: 6. The CDR3 covers 15 residues. The CDR3 sequence is CASSEARGRGNEQYF. The CDR3 DNA is TGTGCCAGCAGTGAAGCCAGGGGGCGCGGGAACGAGCAGTACTTC.

The genes are TRBV5-6 and TRBJ2-7, with D perhaps matching TRBD2 (5 bases). The V end lost 0 bases, the J end lost 6 bases, and 13 bases lay between the germline ends. The CDR3 has 14 amino acids. Germline V CDR1 and CDR2: SGHDT, YYEEEE. The CDR3 reads CASSLARTPLEQYF. The CDR3 nucleotides read TGTGCCAGCAGCTTGGCAAGGACTCCCCTCGAGCAGTACTTC.

J is TRBJ2-7 and V is TRBV15, with D uncertain. The germline V gene has CDR1 LNHNV and CDR2 YYDKDF (reference sequence). Trimming shortened V by 0 bases and J by 6 bases, and 15 bases separated the two germline ends. This CDR3 has 15 residues. The CDR3 loop reads CATSRDTLLESEQYF. Written as DNA, the CDR3 is TGTGCCACCAGCAGAGATACCCTCCTGGAGTCCGAGCAGTACTTC.

The chain is built from TRBV27 and TRBJ1-1, with 7 bases lining up with TRBD1. CDR3 length: 13 amino acids. Germline CDR1 and CDR2: MNHEY and SMNVEV (reference sequence). The ends lost 5 bases at V and 5 bases at J; junction bases unmatched: 5. The CDR3 bases are TGTGCCAGCAGTCCCCGGACAGGTACTGAAGCTTTCTTT. This gives the protein CASSPRTGTEAFF.

This rearrangement joins TRBV10-3 to TRBJ2-7, with TRBD1 identical over 9 bases. CDR3 length equals 15 residues. The V gene's germline CDR1 is ENHRY and CDR2 SYGVKD. Trimming removed 5 bases from V and 0 bases from J; junction bases left unmatched: 5. Here the CDR3 reads CAISMGTGSSYEQYF. In DNA, the CDR3 is TGTGCCATCAGTATGGGGACAGGGAGCTCCTACGAGCAGTACTTC.

V and J are TRBV4-1 and TRBJ2-7, with 7 nucleotides matching TRBD2. With 0 bases clipped from V and 6 bases from J, the junction kept 11 bases outside the gene matches. This CDR3 region has 16 residues. Germline V gene lookup returns CDR1 MGHRA and CDR2 YSYEKL. This chain's CDR3 is CASSQDLGGPLSEQYF. CDR3 DNA: TGCGCCAGCAGCCAAGATCTGGGAGGGCCTCTTAGCGAGCAGTACTTC.

This chain uses TRBV19 with TRBJ1-2; 10 bases agree with TRBD1. V lost 4 bases and J lost 7; bases outside the gene matches: 3. The CDR3 covers 13 residues. In germline, CDR1 is LNHDA, CDR2 SQIVND (reference sequence). The CDR3 here is CASSRDRGSGYTF. The DNA of the CDR3 is TGTGCCAGTAGTAGGGACAGGGGCTCTGGCTACACCTTC. Variable domain in full (rest from reference TRBV19 and TRBJ1-2): DGGITQSPKYLFRKEGQNVTLSCEQNLNHDAMYWYRQDPGQGLRLIYYSQIVNDFQKGDIAEGYSVSREKKESFPLTVTSAQKNPTAFYLCASSRDRGSGYTFGSGTRLTVV.

This clone is a singleton in its sample. The rearrangement links TRBV28 to TRBJ1-2; TRBD1 agrees at 9 bases. The V segment lost 2 bases and the J segment 7 bases; nucleotides outside the gene matches: 8. This CDR3 has 15 amino acids. CDR1 MDHEN and CDR2 SYDVKM come from the germline V gene. The CDR3 here is CASSLGGQGSGGYTF. In nucleotides, the CDR3 is TGTGCCAGCAGTTTAGGGGGACAGGGATCCGGTGGCTACACCTTC.

The chain joins TRBV2 to TRBJ1-5; 9 bases map to TRBD1. V trimming: 8 bases; J trimming: 6 bases; junction bases outside the gene matches: 11. This CDR3 is 15 amino acids long. Germline loops: CDR1 SNHLY, CDR2 FYNNEI. Here the CDR3 reads CASSEAGQGGQPQHF. DNA of the CDR3: TGTGCCAGCTCCGAAGCGGGACAGGGAGGTCAGCCCCAGCATTTT. Filled out from reference TRBV2 and TRBJ1-5, the complete variable domain reads EPEVTQTPSHQVTQMGQEVILRCVPISNHLYFYWYRQILGQKVEFLVSFYNNEISEKSEIFDDQFSVERPDGSNFTLKIRSTKLEDSAMYFCASSEAGQGGQPQHFGDGTRLSIL.

The rearrangement links TRBV6-5 to TRBJ1-4; D may be TRBD1 (5 bases). Germline-derived CDR1 and CDR2 are MNHEY and SVGAGI. V lost 0 bases and J 7 bases, leaving 12 bases between the germline ends. This CDR3 region has 15 residues. The CDR3 sequence: CASSYSGRGGEKLFF. Written as DNA, the CDR3 is TGTGCCAGCAGTTACTCGGGGAGGGGAGGTGAAAAACTGTTTTTT.

The chain couples TRBV29-1 to TRBJ1-2; D is ambiguous. Trimming removed 1 base from V and 1 base from J, with 4 bases in between. This CDR3 has 12 amino acids. Germline assignment: CDR1 SQVTM and CDR2 ANQGSEA. CDR3 region: CSVEGVNYGYTF. Here the CDR3 DNA reads TGCAGCGTTGAAGGCGTTAACTATGGCTACACCTTC.

There are a few counts of this clone. This chain uses TRBV19 with TRBJ2-5, with a possible D match to TRBD2 (6 bases). Germline V gene lookup returns CDR1 LNHDA and CDR2 SQIVND (reference sequence). The CDR3 has 16 amino acids. Between the trimmed V and J ends, which lost 1 base and 3 bases, there was a span of 15 bases. CDR3 in DNA: TGTGCCAGTAGTATAGGGGCACTAGCCCCCAAAGAGACCCAGTACTTC. Residues: CASSIGALAPKETQYF.

V usage is TRBV28 and J usage is TRBJ2-7, with 7 positions matching TRBD2. Trimming cost V 3 bases and J 2 bases; bases outside gene matches: 4. There are 14 residues in the CDR3. From germline, CDR1 is MDHEN and CDR2 SYDVKM. CDR3 DNA sequence: TGTGCCAGCAGTTTTGCTAGCGGCCCCTACGAGCAGTACTTC. Protein product: CASSFASGPYEQYF.

This chain joins TRBV14 and TRBJ1-3; D ambiguous. The CDR3 consists of 12 residues. The V end lost 4 bases, the J end lost 10 bases, and 11 bases lay between the germline ends. The germline gives CDR1 SGHDN, CDR2 FVKESK. CDR3 bases: TGTGCCAGCAGCCCATCGGGAGTTACCATATATTTT. This codes for CASSPSGVTIYF.

The V gene is TRBV4-2, the J gene TRBJ1-2; TRBD1 agrees at 7 bases. V was clipped by 3 bases and J by 2 bases; unmatched bases: 3. CDR1 is LGHNA and CDR2 is YNFKEQ in the germline V gene. CDR3 length: 14 residues. The CDR3 loop reads CASSQLQGNYGYTF. Written as DNA, the CDR3 is TGTGCCAGCAGCCAGTTACAGGGGAACTATGGCTACACCTTC.

The gene calls are TRBV3-1 (or the pseudogene TRBV3-2) and TRBJ2-3, with 15 bases lining up with TRBD2. Trimming removed 4 bases from V and 4 bases from J; junction bases left unmatched: 9. This CDR3 is 18 amino acids long. Germline-derived CDR1 and CDR2 are LGHDT and YNNKEL (reference sequence). The CDR3 sequence is CASSPVPGLAGGPDTQYF. The CDR3 DNA follows: TGTGCCAGCAGCCCCGTCCCGGGACTAGCGGGGGGCCCAGATACGCAGTATTTT.

The chain couples TRBV11-2 to TRBJ2-3; D possibly corresponds to TRBD1 (5 bases). In germline, CDR1 is SGHAT, CDR2 FQNNGV. Trimming cost V 4 bases and J 7 bases, with 15 bases left between them. CDR3 length: 14 amino acids. In nucleotides, the CDR3 is TGTGCCAGCAGCTCGGATGACAGAATATATACGCAGTATTTT. It codes for CASSSDDRIYTQYF. The variable domain in full, completed from reference TRBV11-2 and TRBJ2-3, reads EAGVAQSPRYKIIEKRQSVAFWCNPISGHATLYWYQQILGQGPKLLIQFQNNGVVDDSQLPKDRFSAERLKGVDSTLKIQPAKLEDSAVYLCASSSDDRIYTQYFGPGTRLTVL.

The J gene is TRBJ1-2, the V gene TRBV5-1; no firm D call. The CDR3 is made up of 14 amino acids. Trimming stripped 4 bases from V and 5 bases from J, with 15 bases between. Germline CDR1 reads SGHRS; CDR2 reads YFSETQ. For the CDR3, the DNA is TGCGCCAGCAGCCCGGGAGCGGGAACTTATGGCTACACCTTC. Amino acid sequence: CASSPGAGTYGYTF. The whole variable domain, remainder taken from reference TRBV5-1 and TRBJ1-2, is KAGVTQTPRYLIKTRGQQVTLSCSPISGHRSVSWYQQTPGQGLQFLFEYFSETQRNKGNFPGRFSGRQFSNSRSEMNVSTLELGDSALYLCASSPGAGTYGYTFGSGTRLTVV.

There are a few counts of this clone. This chain links TRBV5-8 with TRBJ2-7, with 7 bases fitting TRBD1. The CDR3 loop spans 16 amino acids. Germline loops: CDR1 SGHTS, CDR2 YDEGEE. The V and J ends lost 1 base and 2 bases, in that order; junction bases with no gene match: 9. CDR3 coding DNA: TGTGCCAGCAGCTTGCTTCCGGGACAGAGAACCTACGAGCAGTACTTC. Translation: CASSLLPGQRTYEQYF.

The V gene is TRBV4-3, the J gene TRBJ2-2, with D possibly being TRBD2 (7 bases). Germline V CDR1 and CDR2: LGHNA, YSLEER. The germline V and J ends were trimmed by 3 bases and 0 bases, with 23 bases remaining between them. This CDR3 is 20 amino acids long. CDR3: CASSQVQLIGGHANTGELFF. The CDR3 DNA is TGCGCCAGCAGCCAGGTCCAATTAATCGGGGGGCACGCGAACACCGGGGAGCTGTTTTTT.

This clone has a single count. The V call is TRBV28, the J call TRBJ2-7; D unresolved. This CDR3 is 15 amino acids long. Germline CDR1 reads MDHEN; CDR2 reads SYDVKM. Between the trimmed V and J ends, which lost 3 bases and 4 bases, there was a span of 16 bases. CDR3 protein: CASSFRNQAWYEQYF. The CDR3 region has the DNA TGTGCCAGCAGTTTCAGAAACCAGGCCTGGTACGAGCAGTACTTC. Supplemented by reference TRBV28 and TRBJ2-7, the full variable domain reads DVKVTQSSRYLVKRTGEKVFLECVQDMDHENMFWYRQDPGLGLRLIYFSYDVKMKEKGDIPEGYSVSREKKERFSLILESASTNQTSMYLCASSFRNQAWYEQYFGPGTRLTVT.

This chain links TRBV7-9 with TRBJ1-1; D ambiguous. V lost 0 bases, J lost 5 bases, and 10 bases lay in between. This CDR3 is built from 14 residues. Germline values: CDR1 SEHNR, CDR2 FQNEAQ (reference sequence). The CDR3 DNA follows: TGTGCCAGCAGCTTAGCGGTGACTACGACTGAAGCTTTCTTT. Translation: CASSLAVTTTEAFF.

The chain uses TRBV3-1 (or the pseudogene TRBV3-2) and TRBJ2-1, with 11 bases that match TRBD2. CDR1 and CDR2 from the germline V gene are LGHDT and YNNKEL (reference sequence). V dropped 0 bases and J dropped 2; count of bases not matched to a gene: 9. The CDR3 totals 19 residues. The CDR3 nucleotides are TGTGCCAGCAGCCAAGATCCCCTAGCGGGGGGCAGGACCTACAATGAGCAGTTCTTC. This gives the protein CASSQDPLAGGRTYNEQFF.

The chain employs TRBV3-1 (or the pseudogene TRBV3-2) and TRBJ1-4, with D perhaps matching TRBD1 (5 bases). Germline CDR1 reads LGHDT; CDR2 reads YNNKEL (reference sequence). The CDR3 runs 14 residues. The germline V and J ends were trimmed by 4 bases and 7 bases, with 13 bases remaining between them. DNA for the CDR3: TGTGCCAGCAGCCCATTCGACAGACCTGAAAAACTGTTTTTT. It translates to CASSPFDRPEKLFF.

This chain links TRBV18 with TRBJ2-7; 7 nucleotides agree with TRBD1. The CDR3 is 14 residues long. V lost 6 bases and J lost 2; bases outside the gene matches: 7. Germline assignment: CDR1 KGHSH and CDR2 LQKENI. Written as DNA, the CDR3 is TGTGCCAGCTCCGGACAGGAAGGTACCTACGAGCAGTACTTC. Protein sequence: CASSGQEGTYEQYF. The variable domain in full, with the rest retrieved from reference TRBV18 and TRBJ2-7, is NAGVMQNPRHLVRRRGQEARLRCSPMKGHSHVYWYRQLPEEGLKFMVYLQKENIIDESGMPKERFSAEFPKEGPSILRIQQVVRGDSAAYFCASSGQEGTYEQYFGPGTRLTVT.

This rearrangement joins TRBV5-1 to TRBJ1-2; possible D gene TRBD1, 5 bases. V was clipped by 2 bases and J by 0 bases, with 14 bases between them. The CDR3 runs 16 residues. Germline CDR1 and CDR2: SGHRS and YFSETQ. Here the CDR3 reads CASSLHQGLTNYGYTF. For the CDR3, the DNA is TGCGCCAGCAGCTTACACCAGGGTTTGACTAACTATGGCTACACCTTC.

This clone came up once. V gene TRBV3-1 (or the pseudogene TRBV3-2) combines with J gene TRBJ2-7; no firm D call. The CDR3 loop spans 11 amino acids. Trimming pared 5 bases from V and 1 base from J, leaving 3 bases between. In germline, CDR1 is LGHDT, CDR2 YNNKEL (reference sequence). The CDR3 sequence is CASSYSYEQYF. In DNA, the CDR3 is TGTGCCAGCAGCTATTCCTACGAGCAGTACTTC.